Below are 18 T cell receptor beta chains sequenced from a single sample in a study of CD8 T cells in ankylosing spondylitis. MiXCR was run by TCRdb on the 5' RACE reads, yielding one entry per CDR3 protein. The sample lists about 350,000 distinct CDR3 sequences; 20% to 25% were seen once. Source material: blood, either unsorted or a sorted T cell fraction (not recorded which). Receptors were obtained from a male donor with ankylosing spondylitis or in good health (not recorded which).

This chain connects TRBV7-9 to TRBJ2-3; 9 bases line up with TRBD1. CDR3 length: 16 amino acids. Trimming cost V 3 bases and J 2 bases; bases outside gene matches: 6. Germline CDR1 SEHNR, CDR2 FQNEAQ (reference sequence). CDR3 residues: CASSLAGTGYTDTQYF. The CDR3 bases are TGTGCCAGCAGCTTGGCCGGGACAGGGTACACAGATACGCAGTATTTT.

The chain recombines TRBV29-1 with TRBJ1-2; no clear D gene. The V gene's germline CDR1 is SQVTM and CDR2 ANQGSEA. Trimming shortened V by 0 bases and J by 1 base, and 6 bases separated the two germline ends. The CDR3 is 13 residues long. CDR3 in amino acids: CSVEDSGNYGYTF. The CDR3 coding sequence is TGCAGCGTTGAAGATTCCGGTAACTATGGCTACACCTTC.

This chain links TRBV20-1 with TRBJ2-1; D is ambiguous. The germline V gene has CDR1 DFQATT and CDR2 SNEGSKA (reference sequence). The germline V and J ends were trimmed by 0 bases and 0 bases, with 18 bases remaining between them. The CDR3 totals 18 residues. The CDR3 DNA follows: TGCAGTGCTAGAGATCTCGAGAGACACCTAAGCTCCTACAATGAGCAGTTCTTC. Residues: CSARDLERHLSSYNEQFF.

This clonotype was found a few times. The rearrangement links TRBV2 to TRBJ2-1; 9 nucleotides agree with TRBD1. Germline CDR1 reads SNHLY; CDR2 reads FYNNEI. V was clipped by 7 bases and J by 1 base; unmatched bases: 5. The CDR3 spans 15 residues. CDR3 region: CASITDRGSYNEQFF. For the CDR3, the DNA is TGTGCCAGCATTACGGACAGGGGTTCCTACAATGAGCAGTTCTTC.

About this clonotype: One end of the junction does not line up with germline, which may come from a read error. V usage is TRBV4-1 and J usage is TRBJ2-2, with D hard to call. Germline CDR1 and CDR2: MGHRA and YSYEKL. CDR3 length: 14 residues. The CDR3 coding sequence is TGCGCCAGTAGCCAAGACCAGAACACCGGGGAGCTGTTTTTT. Translating gives CASSQDQNTGELFF.

The chain recombines TRBV10-3 with TRBJ2-4; tentative D call: TRBD2 (5 bases). Germline V lookup: CDR1 ENHRY, CDR2 SYGVKD. The CDR3 is 15 amino acids. V shed 10 bases and J shed 1 base, with 17 bases lying between them. The CDR3 loop is CANVEGYSAKNIQYF. The CDR3 coding sequence is TGTGCCAACGTAGAGGGTTATTCGGCCAAAAACATTCAGTACTTC.

V usage is TRBV28 and J usage is TRBJ2-1; no firm D call. Trimming pared 7 bases from V and 1 base from J, leaving 11 bases between. Germline V gene data show CDR1 as MDHEN and CDR2 as SYDVKM. This CDR3 has 14 residues. CDR3 bases: TGTGCCAGCATGAGGACGGAGTCCTACAATGAGCAGTTCTTC. Amino acids: CASMRTESYNEQFF. Looking up the rest from reference TRBV28 and TRBJ2-1 gives the full variable domain: DVKVTQSSRYLVKRTGEKVFLECVQDMDHENMFWYRQDPGLGLRLIYFSYDVKMKEKGDIPEGYSVSREKKERFSLILESASTNQTSMYLCASMRTESYNEQFFGPGTRLTVL.

The chain combines TRBV11-1 with TRBJ2-6; 7 bases map to TRBD2. V was clipped by 5 bases and J by 4 bases; unmatched bases: 14. The V gene's germline CDR1 is SGHAT and CDR2 FQDESV (reference sequence). The CDR3 runs 18 residues. CDR3 sequence (DNA): TGTGCCAGCAGCAACCCCTGGGAGGGAAGGTTAGGGGCCAACGTCCTGACTTTC. Its protein product is CASSNPWEGRLGANVLTF.

This chain uses TRBV20-1 with TRBJ2-1, with 8 positions matching TRBD1. Unmatched junction bases numbered 9, after V lost 1 base and J lost 10 bases. Per germline, CDR1 DFQATT and CDR2 SNEGSKA (reference sequence). CDR3 length equals 14 residues. The CDR3 nucleotides are TGCAGTGCTAGAGTGGACAGGGCCTACAGGGAGCAGTTCTTC. Amino acids: CSARVDRAYREQFF.

This clonotype was recorded a few times. V gene TRBV29-1 combines with J gene TRBJ2-5, with a tentative D call TRBD1 (5 bases). V shed 2 bases and J shed 6 bases, with 16 bases lying between them. There are 14 residues in the CDR3. Germline values: CDR1 SQVTM, CDR2 ANQGSEA. The CDR3: CSVEKPRDMKTQYF. The DNA for the CDR3 is TGCAGCGTTGAAAAGCCCAGGGATATGAAGACCCAGTACTTC.

This clonotype was observed a handful of times. The CDR3 loop is CASSPETGLGREQFF. In DNA form, the CDR3 reads TGTGCCAGCAGCCCAGAGACAGGGTTGGGGCGGGAGCAGTTCTTC. The chain has TRBV7-2 and TRBJ2-1; 7 bases fit TRBD1. CDR1 and CDR2 from the germline V gene are SGHTA and FQGNSA. The trim removed 5 bases at V and 10 bases at J, leaving 14 bases unmatched. The CDR3 is 15 amino acids.

V usage is TRBV18 and J usage is TRBJ2-4; D tentatively fits TRBD1 or TRBD2 (5 bases each). Trimming took 3 bases from V and 8 from J, leaving 17 bases between them. CDR1 and CDR2 from the germline V gene are KGHSH and LQKENI. The CDR3 is 15 amino acids. CDR3 loop: CASSPSGGQGDIQYF. As DNA, the CDR3 is TGTGCCAGCTCACCGAGTGGAGGACAAGGGGACATTCAGTACTTC.

As regards this clonotype: This likely reflects a read error, since a far larger clone is one base away. The J gene is TRBJ1-5, the V gene TRBV28; no firm D call. Per the germline V gene, CDR1 is MDHEN and CDR2 is SYDVKM. V was trimmed by 6 bases and J by 4 bases, leaving 10 bases between them. CDR3 size: 13 residues. DNA of the CDR3: TGTGCCAGCAGCTTAGAGAGAAATCAGCCCCAGCATTTT. Protein: CASSLERNQPQHF.

The CDR3 spells CSVTGLAGEQFF. CDR3 DNA: TGCAGCGTGACAGGACTAGCGGGGGAGCAGTTCTTC. This chain links TRBV29-1 with TRBJ2-1, with 12 nucleotides matching TRBD2. Germline lookup yields CDR1 SQVTM and CDR2 ANQGSEA. The CDR3 contains 12 residues. The ends lost 6 bases at V and 10 bases at J; junction bases unmatched: 4.

This clonotype was counted between two and nine times. CDR3 region: CASTPPGGAPGAEAFF. Here the CDR3 DNA reads TGTGCCAGCACTCCTCCAGGGGGGGCCCCAGGGGCTGAAGCTTTCTTT. The chain recombines TRBV3-1 with TRBJ1-1; TRBD1 matches 7 bases. This CDR3 region has 16 residues. The V gene's germline CDR1 is LGHDT and CDR2 YNNKEL (reference sequence). V dropped 7 bases and J dropped 6; count of bases not matched to a gene: 17.

This clonotype showed up just a few times. V usage is TRBV24-1 and J usage is TRBJ2-5; 7 bases are shared with TRBD1. The V segment lost 2 bases and the J segment 2 bases; nucleotides outside the gene matches: 7. CDR3 length: 16 residues. Germline values: CDR1 KGHDR, CDR2 SFDVKD. Here the CDR3 reads CATSDSRQGRQETQYF. CDR3 coding DNA: TGTGCCACCAGTGATTCGAGACAGGGAAGACAAGAGACCCAGTACTTC.

V is TRBV6-1 and J is TRBJ2-2; TRBD1 matches 7 bases. CDR3 length: 16 amino acids. CDR1 is MNHNS, CDR2 SASEGT, per germline. Trimming cost V 6 bases and J 3 bases; bases outside gene matches: 10. The CDR3 sequence: CASRPTGRGDTGELFF. The CDR3 DNA reads TGTGCCAGCAGGCCGACAGGGAGAGGTGACACCGGGGAGCTGTTTTTT.

This clonotype was detected many times. V and J are TRBV29-1 and TRBJ2-1, with D uncertain. V dropped 4 bases and J dropped 7 bases, with 5 bases sitting between them. CDR3 length: 10 residues. The V gene's germline CDR1 is SQVTM and CDR2 ANQGSEA. CDR3 DNA: TGCAGCGTTGTCTTGAATGAGCAGTTCTTC. Protein product: CSVVLNEQFF.